The rows below give T cell receptor beta chains drawn from one sample of a study of cytomegalovirus exposure and HLA in healthy donors. The protocol was immunoSEQ multiplex PCR, while the TCRdb copy is restricted to in-frame clones and leaves out a portion. Of more than 95,000 clones in the sample, approximately 11% are singletons; the top ten hold 15% to 20%. Sample: PBMCs. Receptors were obtained from a man aged 35 to 55 in good health and CMV-seropositive. CDR3s leave out the opening cysteine and the closing phenylalanine or tryptophan. The order of the fields is J gene, V gene, CDR3 protein.

J: TRBJ2-3
V: TRBV28
CDR3: ASSRGQGRDTQY

J: TRBJ2-7
V: TRBV7-2
CDR3: ASSFPGSSYEQY

J: TRBJ2-1
V: TRBV5-1
CDR3: ASSIRLAGVVNEQF

J: .
V: TRBV7-8
CDR3: ASSQTLGAGGWGEQY

J: TRBJ2-6
V: TRBV9
CDR3: ASGRVGGANVLT

J: TRBJ1-4
V: TRBV7-6
CDR3: ASRSLKAGNEKLF

J: TRBJ1-1
V: TRBV27
CDR3: ASSFPTGGTEAF

J: TRBJ2-2
V: TRBV7-9
CDR3: ASSTTGGTGELF

J: TRBJ2-7
V: TRBV7-6
CDR3: ASSPGQGSSYEQY

J: TRBJ2-1
V: TRBV4-3
CDR3: ASSQSGSFNEQF

J: TRBJ2-5
V: TRBV5-1
CDR3: ATRYQETQY

J: TRBJ1-1
V: TRBV7-9
CDR3: ASSQPTGENTEAF

J: TRBJ2-5
V: TRBV4-2
CDR3: ASSQEVASQETQY

J: TRBJ1-1
V: TRBV12-5
CDR3: ASGGPWGVNTEAF

J: TRBJ2-1
V: TRBV4-3
CDR3: ASSPTGVRQF

J: TRBJ2-5
V: TRBV5-1
CDR3: ASSPRTSGFVETQY

J: TRBJ2-7
V: TRBV6-1
CDR3: ASIRLAGTYEQY

J: TRBJ2-1
V: TRBV27
CDR3: ASSLEGSYNEQF

J: TRBJ2-1
V: TRBV19
CDR3: ASSIIPGQGFDEQF

J: TRBJ2-1
V: TRBV7-6
CDR3: ASSLSRNNEQF

J: TRBJ2-2
V: TRBV5-1
CDR3: ASSRDSFNTGELF

J: TRBJ2-1
V: TRBV11-3
CDR3: ASSSVYRTSINEQF

J: TRBJ2-1
V: TRBV5-1
CDR3: ASSVTPGQGGNEQF

J: TRBJ2-1
V: TRBV2
CDR3: ASKSASYNEQF

J: TRBJ2-2
V: TRBV19
CDR3: AIGRNTGELF

J: TRBJ1-4
V: TRBV18
CDR3: ASSPGGGDEKLF